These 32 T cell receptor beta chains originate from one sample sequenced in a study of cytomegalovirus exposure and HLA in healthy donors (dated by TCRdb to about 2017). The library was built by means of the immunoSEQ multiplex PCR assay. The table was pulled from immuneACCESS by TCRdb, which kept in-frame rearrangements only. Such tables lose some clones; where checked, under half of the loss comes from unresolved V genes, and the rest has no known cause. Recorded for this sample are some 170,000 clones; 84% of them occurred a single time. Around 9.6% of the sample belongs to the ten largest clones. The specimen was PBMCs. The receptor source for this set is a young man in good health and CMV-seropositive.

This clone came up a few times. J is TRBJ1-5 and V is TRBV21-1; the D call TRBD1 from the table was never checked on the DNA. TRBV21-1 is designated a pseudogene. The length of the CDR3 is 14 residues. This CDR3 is CASSKVRGRQPQHF. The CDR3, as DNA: TGTGCCAGCAGCAAAGTTAGGGGGCGACAGCCCCAGCATTTT.

DNA for the CDR3: TGTGCCAGCAGCTTCGACAGCTACGAGCAGTACTTC. Residues: CASSFDSYEQYF. The V call is TRBV7-9, the J call TRBJ2-7, with TRBD1 as a possible D gene (5 bases). Trimming took 3 bases from V and 3 from J, leaving 6 bases between them. The germline gives CDR1 SEHNR, CDR2 FQNEAQ (reference sequence). The CDR3 runs 12 residues.

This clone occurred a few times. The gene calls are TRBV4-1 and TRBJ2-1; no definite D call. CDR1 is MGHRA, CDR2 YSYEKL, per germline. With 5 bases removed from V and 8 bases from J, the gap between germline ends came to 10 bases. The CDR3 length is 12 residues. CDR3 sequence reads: CASSTDEYEQFF. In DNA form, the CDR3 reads TGCGCCAGCAGCACAGACGAGTATGAGCAGTTCTTC.

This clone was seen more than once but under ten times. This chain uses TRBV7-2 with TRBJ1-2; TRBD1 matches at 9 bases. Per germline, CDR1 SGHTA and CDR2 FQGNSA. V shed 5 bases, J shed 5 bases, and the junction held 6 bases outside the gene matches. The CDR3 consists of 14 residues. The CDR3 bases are TGTGCCAGCAGCCTCCAAGGACAGGGGTATGGCTACACCTTC. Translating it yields CASSLQGQGYGYTF.

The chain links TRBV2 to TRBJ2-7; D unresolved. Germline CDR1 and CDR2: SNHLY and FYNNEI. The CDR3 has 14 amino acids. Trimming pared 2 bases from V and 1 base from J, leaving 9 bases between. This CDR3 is CASSESYRSYEQYF. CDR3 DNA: TGTGCCAGCAGTGAATCGTACAGATCCTACGAGCAGTACTTC.

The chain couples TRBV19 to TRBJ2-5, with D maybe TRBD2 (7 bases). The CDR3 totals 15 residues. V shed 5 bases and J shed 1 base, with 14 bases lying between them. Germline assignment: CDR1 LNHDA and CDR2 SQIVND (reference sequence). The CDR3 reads CASSSHRGGQETQYF. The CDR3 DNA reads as TGTGCCAGTAGTTCCCATAGGGGGGGCCAAGAGACCCAGTACTTC.

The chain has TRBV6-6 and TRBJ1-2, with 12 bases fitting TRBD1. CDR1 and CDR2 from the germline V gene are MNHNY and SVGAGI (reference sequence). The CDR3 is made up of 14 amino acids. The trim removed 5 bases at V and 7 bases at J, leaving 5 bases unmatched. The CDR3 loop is CASSPPGQGAGYTF. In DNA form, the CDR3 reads TGTGCCAGCAGTCCTCCGGGACAGGGGGCTGGCTACACCTTC.

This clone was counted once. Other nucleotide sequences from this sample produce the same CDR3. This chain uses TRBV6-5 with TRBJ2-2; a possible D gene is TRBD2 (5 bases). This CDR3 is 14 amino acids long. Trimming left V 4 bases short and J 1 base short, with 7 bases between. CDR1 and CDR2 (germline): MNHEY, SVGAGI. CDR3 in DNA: TGTGCCAGCAGTTTCCGGGGGAACACCGGGGAGCTGTTTTTT. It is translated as CASSFRGNTGELFF.

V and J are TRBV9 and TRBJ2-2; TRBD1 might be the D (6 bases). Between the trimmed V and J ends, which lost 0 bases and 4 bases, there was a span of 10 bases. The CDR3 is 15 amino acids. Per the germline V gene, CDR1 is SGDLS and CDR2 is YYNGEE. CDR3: CASSVGGGFTGELFF. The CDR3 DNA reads TGTGCCAGCAGCGTAGGAGGGGGATTCACCGGGGAGCTGTTTTTT.

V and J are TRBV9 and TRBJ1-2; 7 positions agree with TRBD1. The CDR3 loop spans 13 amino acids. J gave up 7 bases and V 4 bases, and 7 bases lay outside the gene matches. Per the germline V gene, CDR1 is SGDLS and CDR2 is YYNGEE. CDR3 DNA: TGTGCCAGCAGCAATAGACAGGGAGGTGGCTACACCTTC. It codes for CASSNRQGGGYTF.

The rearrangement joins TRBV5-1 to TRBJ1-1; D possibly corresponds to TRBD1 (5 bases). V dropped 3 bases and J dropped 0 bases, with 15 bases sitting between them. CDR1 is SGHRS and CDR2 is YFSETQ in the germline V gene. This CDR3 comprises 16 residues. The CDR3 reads CASSWSYGQLNTEAFF. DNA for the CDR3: TGCGCCAGCAGCTGGTCGTACGGACAACTGAACACTGAAGCTTTCTTT.

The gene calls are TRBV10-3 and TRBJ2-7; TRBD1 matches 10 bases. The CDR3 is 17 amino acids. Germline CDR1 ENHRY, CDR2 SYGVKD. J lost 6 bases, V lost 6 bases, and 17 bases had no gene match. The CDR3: CAISATLPGQGLGEQYF. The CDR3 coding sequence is TGTGCCATCAGCGCAACTTTACCGGGACAGGGGTTGGGCGAGCAGTACTTC.

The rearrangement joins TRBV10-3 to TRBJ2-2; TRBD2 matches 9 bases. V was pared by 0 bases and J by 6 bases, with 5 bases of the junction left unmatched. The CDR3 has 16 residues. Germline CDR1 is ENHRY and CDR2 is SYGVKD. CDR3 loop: CAISESGGGAPGELFF. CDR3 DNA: TGTGCCATCAGTGAGTCGGGCGGGGGGGCCCCCGGGGAGCTGTTTTTT.

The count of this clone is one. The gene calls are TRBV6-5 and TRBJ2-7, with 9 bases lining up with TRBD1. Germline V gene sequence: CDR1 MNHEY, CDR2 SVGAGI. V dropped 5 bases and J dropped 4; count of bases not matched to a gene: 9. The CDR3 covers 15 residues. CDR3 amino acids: CASSARDRAVYEQYF. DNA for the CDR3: TGTGCCAGCAGTGCCCGGGACAGGGCAGTTTACGAGCAGTACTTC.

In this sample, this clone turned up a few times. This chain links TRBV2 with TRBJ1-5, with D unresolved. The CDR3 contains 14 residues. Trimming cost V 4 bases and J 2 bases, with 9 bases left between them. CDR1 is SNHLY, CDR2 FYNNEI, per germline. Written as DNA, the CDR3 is TGTGCCAGCAGTGGGACTTGGGGCAATCAGCCCCAGCATTTT. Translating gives CASSGTWGNQPQHF.

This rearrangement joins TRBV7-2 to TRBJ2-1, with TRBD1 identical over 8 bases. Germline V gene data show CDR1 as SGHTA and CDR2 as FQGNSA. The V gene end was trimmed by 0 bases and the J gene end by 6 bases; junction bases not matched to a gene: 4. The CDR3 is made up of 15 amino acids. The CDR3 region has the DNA TGTGCCAGCAGCTTAGCCGGACAGGGTATCAATGAGCAGTTCTTC. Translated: CASSLAGQGINEQFF.

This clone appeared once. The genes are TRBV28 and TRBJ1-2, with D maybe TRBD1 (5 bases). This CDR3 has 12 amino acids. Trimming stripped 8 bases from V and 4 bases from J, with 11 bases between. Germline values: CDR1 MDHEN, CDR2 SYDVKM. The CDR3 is CASAWGGYGYTF. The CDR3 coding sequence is TGTGCCAGCGCGTGGGGCGGCTATGGCTACACCTTC.

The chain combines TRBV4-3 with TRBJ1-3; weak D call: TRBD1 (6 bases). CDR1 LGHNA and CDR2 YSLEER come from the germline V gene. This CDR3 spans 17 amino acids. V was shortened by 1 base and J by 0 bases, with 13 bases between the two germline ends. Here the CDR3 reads CASSQGHGGRSGNTIYF. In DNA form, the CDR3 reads TGCGCCAGCAGCCAAGGGCATGGGGGCCGCTCTGGAAACACCATATATTTT.

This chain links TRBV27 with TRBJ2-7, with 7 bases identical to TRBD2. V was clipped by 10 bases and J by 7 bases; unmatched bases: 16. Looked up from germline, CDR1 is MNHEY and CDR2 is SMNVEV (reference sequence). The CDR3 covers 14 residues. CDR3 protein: CATQSRAGREEQYF. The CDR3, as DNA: TGTGCCACCCAATCGCGAGCGGGGAGAGAGGAGCAGTACTTC.

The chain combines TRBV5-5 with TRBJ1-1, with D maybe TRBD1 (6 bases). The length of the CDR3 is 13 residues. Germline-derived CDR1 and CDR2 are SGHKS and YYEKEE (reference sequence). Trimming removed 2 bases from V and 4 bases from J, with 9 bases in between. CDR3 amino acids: CASSLQGGTEAFF. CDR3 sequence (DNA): TGTGCCAGCAGCTTACAGGGTGGCACTGAAGCTTTCTTT.

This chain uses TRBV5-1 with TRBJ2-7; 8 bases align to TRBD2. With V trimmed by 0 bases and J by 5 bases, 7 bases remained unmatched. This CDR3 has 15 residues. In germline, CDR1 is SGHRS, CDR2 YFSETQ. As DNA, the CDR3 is TGCGCCAGCAGCTTGGAGAGCGGGAGTCTAGACGAGCAGTACTTC. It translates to CASSLESGSLDEQYF.

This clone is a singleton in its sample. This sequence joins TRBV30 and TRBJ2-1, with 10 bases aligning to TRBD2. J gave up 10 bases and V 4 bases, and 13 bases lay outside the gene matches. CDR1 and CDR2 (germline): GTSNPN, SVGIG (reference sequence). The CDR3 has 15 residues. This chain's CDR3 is CAWNSGGRTSGEQFF. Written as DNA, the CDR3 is TGTGCCTGGAATTCGGGCGGTCGGACTAGCGGAGAGCAGTTCTTC.

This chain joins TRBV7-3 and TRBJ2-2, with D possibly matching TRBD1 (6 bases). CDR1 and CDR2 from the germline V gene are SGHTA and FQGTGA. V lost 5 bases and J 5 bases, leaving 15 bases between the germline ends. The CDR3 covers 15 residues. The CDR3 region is CASSQGQRQTGELFF. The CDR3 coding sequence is TGTGCCAGCAGCCAAGGACAGCGTCAGACCGGGGAGCTGTTTTTT.

For the CDR3, the DNA is TGCAGCGTTGACGGTGAGGTCAGCCAAGAGACCCAGTACTTC. This gives the protein CSVDGEVSQETQYF. The chain employs TRBV29-1 and TRBJ2-5; no clear D. The CDR3 has 14 amino acids. CDR1 is SQVTM and CDR2 is ANQGSEA in the germline V gene. Trimming shortened V by 3 bases and J by 1 base, and 12 bases separated the two germline ends.

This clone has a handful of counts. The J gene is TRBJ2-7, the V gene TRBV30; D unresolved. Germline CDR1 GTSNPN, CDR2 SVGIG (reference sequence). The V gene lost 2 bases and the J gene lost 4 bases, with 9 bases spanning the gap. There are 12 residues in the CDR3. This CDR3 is CAWSLQTYEQYF. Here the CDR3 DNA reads TGTGCCTGGAGTTTGCAGACATACGAGCAGTACTTC.

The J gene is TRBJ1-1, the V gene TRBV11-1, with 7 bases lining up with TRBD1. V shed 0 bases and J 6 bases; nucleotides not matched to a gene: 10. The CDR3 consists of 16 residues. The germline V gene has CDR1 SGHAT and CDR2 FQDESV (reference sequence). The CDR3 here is CASSLAPGGQKSEAFF. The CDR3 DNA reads TGTGCCAGCAGCTTAGCCCCCGGGGGACAGAAATCTGAAGCTTTCTTT.

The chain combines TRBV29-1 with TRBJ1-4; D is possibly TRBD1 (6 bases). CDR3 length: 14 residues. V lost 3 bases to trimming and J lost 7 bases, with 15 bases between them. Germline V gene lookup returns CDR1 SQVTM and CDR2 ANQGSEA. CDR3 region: CSVETGPTSEKLFF. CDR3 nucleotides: TGCAGCGTTGAGACAGGACCGACGAGTGAAAAACTGTTTTTT.

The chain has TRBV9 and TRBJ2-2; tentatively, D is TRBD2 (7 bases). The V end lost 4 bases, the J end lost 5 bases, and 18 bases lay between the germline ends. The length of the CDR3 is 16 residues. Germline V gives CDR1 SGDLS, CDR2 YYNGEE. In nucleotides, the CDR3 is TGTGCCAGCAGCCCTCAGAGGGGGGGGCTAACCGGGGAGCTGTTTTTT. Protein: CASSPQRGGLTGELFF.

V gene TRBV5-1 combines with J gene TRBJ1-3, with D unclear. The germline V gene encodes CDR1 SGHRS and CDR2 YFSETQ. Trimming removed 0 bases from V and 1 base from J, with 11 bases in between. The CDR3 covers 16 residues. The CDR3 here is CASSLVTVQSGNTIYF. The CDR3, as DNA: TGCGCCAGCAGCTTGGTCACAGTACAATCTGGAAACACCATATATTTT.

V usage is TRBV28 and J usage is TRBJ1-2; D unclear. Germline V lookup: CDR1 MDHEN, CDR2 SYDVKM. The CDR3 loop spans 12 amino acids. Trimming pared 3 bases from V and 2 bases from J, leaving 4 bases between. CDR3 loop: CASSLANYGYTF. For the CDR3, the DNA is TGTGCCAGCAGTTTGGCCAACTATGGCTACACCTTC.

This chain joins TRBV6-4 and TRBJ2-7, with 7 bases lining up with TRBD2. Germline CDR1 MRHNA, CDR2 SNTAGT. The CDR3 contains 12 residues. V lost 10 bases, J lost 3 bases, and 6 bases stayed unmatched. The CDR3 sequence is CAITRGGYEQYF. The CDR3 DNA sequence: TGTGCCATTACCCGCGGGGGCTACGAGCAGTACTTC.

The CDR3 sequence is CASSLTGRDYNEQFF. In DNA, the CDR3 is TGTGCCAGCAGCTTAACCGGGAGGGACTACAATGAGCAGTTCTTC. V and J are TRBV11-1 and TRBJ2-1; 8 bases match TRBD2. With 2 bases clipped from V and 3 bases from J, the junction kept 3 bases outside the gene matches. The CDR3 has 15 amino acids. CDR1 is SGHAT and CDR2 is FQDESV in the germline V gene (reference sequence).